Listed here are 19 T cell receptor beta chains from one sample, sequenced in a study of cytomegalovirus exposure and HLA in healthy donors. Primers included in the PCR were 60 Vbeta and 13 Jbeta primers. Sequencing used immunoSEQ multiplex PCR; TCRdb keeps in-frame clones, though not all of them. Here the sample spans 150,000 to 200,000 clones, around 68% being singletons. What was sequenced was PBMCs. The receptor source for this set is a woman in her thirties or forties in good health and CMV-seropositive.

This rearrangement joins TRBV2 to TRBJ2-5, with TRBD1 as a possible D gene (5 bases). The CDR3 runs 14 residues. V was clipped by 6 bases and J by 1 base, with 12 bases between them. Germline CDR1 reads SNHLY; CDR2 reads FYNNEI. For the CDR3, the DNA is TGTGCCAGCAGAGACCGACAGTTCCAAGAGACCCAGTACTTC. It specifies CASRDRQFQETQYF.

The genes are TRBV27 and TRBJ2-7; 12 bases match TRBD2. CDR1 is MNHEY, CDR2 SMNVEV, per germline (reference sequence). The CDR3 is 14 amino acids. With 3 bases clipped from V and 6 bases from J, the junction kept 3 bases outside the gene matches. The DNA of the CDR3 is TGTGCCAGCAGTTTGACTAGCGGGAGTCTCGAGCAGTACTTC. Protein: CASSLTSGSLEQYF.

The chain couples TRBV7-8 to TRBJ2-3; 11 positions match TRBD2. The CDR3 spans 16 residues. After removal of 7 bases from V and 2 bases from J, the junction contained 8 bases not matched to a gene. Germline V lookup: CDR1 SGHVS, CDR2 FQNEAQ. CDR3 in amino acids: CASTTLAGGNTDTQYF. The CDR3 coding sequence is TGTGCCAGCACAACTCTAGCGGGGGGCAACACAGATACGCAGTATTTT.

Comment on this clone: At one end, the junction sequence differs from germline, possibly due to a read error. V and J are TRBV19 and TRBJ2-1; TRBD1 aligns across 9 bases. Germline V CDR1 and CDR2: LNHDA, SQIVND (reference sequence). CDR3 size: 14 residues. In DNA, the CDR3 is TGTGCCAGCAGTACTTGGGACAGGGAAAATGAGCAGTTCTTC. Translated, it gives CASSTWDRENEQFF.

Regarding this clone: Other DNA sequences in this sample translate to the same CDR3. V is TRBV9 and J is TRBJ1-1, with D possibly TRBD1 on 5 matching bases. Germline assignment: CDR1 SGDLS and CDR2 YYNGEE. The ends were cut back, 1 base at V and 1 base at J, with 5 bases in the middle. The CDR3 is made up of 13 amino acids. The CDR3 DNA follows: TGTGCCAGCAGCGTACAGGGGAACACTGAAGCTTTCTTT. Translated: CASSVQGNTEAFF.

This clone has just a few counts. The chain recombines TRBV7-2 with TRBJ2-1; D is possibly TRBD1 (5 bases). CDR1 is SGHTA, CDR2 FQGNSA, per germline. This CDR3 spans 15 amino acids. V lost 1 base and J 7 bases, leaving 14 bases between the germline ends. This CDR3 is CASSLEAGLINEQFF. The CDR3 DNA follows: TGTGCCAGCAGCTTAGAGGCAGGGTTGATAAATGAGCAGTTCTTC.

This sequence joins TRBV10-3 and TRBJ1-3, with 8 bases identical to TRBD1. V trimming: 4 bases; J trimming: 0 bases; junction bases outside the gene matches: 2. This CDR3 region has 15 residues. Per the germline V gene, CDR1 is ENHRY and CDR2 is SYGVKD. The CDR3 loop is CAISGTGSSGNTIYF. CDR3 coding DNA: TGTGCCATCAGTGGGACAGGGAGCTCTGGAAACACCATATATTTT.

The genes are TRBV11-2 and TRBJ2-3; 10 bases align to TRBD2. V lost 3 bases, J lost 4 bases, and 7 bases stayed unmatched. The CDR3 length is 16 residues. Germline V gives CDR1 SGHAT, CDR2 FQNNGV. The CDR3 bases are TGTGCCAGCAGCTTGAGCGGGGGGGCCGCAGCAGATACGCAGTATTTT. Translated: CASSLSGGAAADTQYF. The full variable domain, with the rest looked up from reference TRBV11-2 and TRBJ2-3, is EAGVAQSPRYKIIEKRQSVAFWCNPISGHATLYWYQQILGQGPKLLIQFQNNGVVDDSQLPKDRFSAERLKGVDSTLKIQPAKLEDSAVYLCASSLSGGAAADTQYFGPGTRLTVL.

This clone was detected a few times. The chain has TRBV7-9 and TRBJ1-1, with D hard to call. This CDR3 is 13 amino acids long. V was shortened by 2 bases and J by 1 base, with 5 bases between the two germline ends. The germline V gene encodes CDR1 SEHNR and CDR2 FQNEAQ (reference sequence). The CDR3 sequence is CASSLKRNTEAFF. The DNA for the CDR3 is TGTGCCAGCAGCTTAAAGAGGAACACTGAAGCTTTCTTT. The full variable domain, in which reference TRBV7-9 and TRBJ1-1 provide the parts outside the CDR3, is DTGVSQNPRHKITKRGQNVTFRCDPISEHNRLYWYRQTLGQGPEFLTYFQNEAQLEKSRLLSDRFSAERPKGSFSTLEIQRTEQGDSAMYLCASSLKRNTEAFFGQGTRLTVV.

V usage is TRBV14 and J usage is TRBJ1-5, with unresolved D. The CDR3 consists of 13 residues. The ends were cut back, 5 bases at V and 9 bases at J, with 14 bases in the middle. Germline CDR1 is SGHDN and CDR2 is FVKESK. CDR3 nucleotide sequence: TGTGCCAGCAGCGGGCAGGTCCGTGCGCCCCAGCATTTT. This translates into CASSGQVRAPQHF.

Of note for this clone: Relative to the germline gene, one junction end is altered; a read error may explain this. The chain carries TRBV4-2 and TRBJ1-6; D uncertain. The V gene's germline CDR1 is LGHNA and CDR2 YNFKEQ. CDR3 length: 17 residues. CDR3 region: CASSPNRAGNYNSPLNF. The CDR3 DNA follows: TGTGCCAGCAGCCCAAACCGTGCGGGGAACTATAATTCACCCCTCAACTTT.

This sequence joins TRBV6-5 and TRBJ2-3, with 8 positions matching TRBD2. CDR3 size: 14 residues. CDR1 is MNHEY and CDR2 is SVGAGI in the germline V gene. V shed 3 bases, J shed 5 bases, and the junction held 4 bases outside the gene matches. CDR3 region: CASSYRGGIDTQYF. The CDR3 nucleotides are TGTGCCAGCAGTTATCGGGGGGGCATAGATACGCAGTATTTT.

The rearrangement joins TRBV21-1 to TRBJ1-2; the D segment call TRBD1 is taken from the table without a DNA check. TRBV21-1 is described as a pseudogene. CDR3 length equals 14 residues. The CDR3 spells CASSKGRTVYGYTF. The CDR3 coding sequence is TGTGCCAGCAGCAAAGGGCGGACAGTCTATGGCTACACCTTC.

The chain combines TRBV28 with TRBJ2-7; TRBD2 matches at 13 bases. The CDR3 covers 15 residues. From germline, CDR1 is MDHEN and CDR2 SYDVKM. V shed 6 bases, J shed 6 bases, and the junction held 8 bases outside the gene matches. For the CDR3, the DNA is TGTGCCAGCAGGCCAGGACTAGCGGGAGTCGGCGAGCAGTACTTC. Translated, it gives CASRPGLAGVGEQYF.

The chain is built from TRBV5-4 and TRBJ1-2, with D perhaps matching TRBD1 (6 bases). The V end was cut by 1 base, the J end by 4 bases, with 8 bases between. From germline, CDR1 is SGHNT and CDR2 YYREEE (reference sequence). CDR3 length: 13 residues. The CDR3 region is CASSLTGIYGYTF. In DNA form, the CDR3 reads TGTGCCAGCAGCTTGACAGGGATCTATGGCTACACCTTC.

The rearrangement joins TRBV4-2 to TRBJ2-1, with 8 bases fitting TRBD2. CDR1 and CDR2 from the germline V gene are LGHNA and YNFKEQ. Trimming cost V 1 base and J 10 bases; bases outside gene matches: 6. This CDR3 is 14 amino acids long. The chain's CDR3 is CASSQAERTSEQFF. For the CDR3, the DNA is TGTGCCAGCAGCCAAGCCGAGAGGACTAGCGAGCAGTTCTTC.

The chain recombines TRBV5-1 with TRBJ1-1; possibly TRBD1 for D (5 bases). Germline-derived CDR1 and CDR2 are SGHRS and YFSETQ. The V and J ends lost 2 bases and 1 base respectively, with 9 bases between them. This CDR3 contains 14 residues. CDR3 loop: CASSLSGANTEAFF. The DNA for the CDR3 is TGCGCCAGCAGCTTAAGTGGGGCGAACACTGAAGCTTTCTTT.

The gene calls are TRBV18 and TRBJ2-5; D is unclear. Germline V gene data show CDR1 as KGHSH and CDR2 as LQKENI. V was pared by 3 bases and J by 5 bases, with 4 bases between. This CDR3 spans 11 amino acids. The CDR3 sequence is CASSPRETQYF. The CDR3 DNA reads TGTGCCAGCTCACCCCGGGAGACCCAGTACTTC.

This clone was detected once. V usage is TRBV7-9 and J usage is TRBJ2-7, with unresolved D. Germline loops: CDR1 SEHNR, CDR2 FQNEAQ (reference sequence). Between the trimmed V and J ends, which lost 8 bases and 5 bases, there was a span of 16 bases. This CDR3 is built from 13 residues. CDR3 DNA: TGTGCCAGCGCTGGTTCGGTTAGTGACGAGCAGTACTTC. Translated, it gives CASAGSVSDEQYF. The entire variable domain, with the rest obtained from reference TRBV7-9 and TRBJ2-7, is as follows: DTGVSQNPRHKITKRGQNVTFRCDPISEHNRLYWYRQTLGQGPEFLTYFQNEAQLEKSRLLSDRFSAERPKGSFSTLEIQRTEQGDSAMYLCASAGSVSDEQYFGPGTRLTVT.